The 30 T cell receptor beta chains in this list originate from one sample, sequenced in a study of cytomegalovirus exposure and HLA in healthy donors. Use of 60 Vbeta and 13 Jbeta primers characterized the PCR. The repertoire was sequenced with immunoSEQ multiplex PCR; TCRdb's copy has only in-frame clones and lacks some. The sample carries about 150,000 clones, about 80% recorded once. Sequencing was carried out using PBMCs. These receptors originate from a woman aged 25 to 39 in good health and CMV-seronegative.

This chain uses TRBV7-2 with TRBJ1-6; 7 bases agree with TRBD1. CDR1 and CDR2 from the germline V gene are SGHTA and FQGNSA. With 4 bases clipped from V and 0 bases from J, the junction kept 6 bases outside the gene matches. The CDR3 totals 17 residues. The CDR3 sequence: CASSWGTESSYNSPLHF. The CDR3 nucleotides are TGTGCCAGCAGCTGGGGGACAGAGAGCTCCTATAATTCACCCCTCCACTTT.

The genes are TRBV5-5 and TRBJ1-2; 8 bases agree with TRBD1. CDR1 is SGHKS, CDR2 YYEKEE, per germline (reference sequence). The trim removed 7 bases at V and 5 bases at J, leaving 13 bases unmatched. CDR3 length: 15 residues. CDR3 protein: CASSLPGGAGYGYTF. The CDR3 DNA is TGTGCCAGCTCCCTACCAGGGGGCGCCGGGTATGGCTACACCTTC.

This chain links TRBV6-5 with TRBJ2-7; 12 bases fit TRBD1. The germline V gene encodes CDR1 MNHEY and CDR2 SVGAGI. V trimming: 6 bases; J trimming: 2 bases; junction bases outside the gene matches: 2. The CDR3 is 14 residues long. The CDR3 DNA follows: TGTGCCAGCAGAGGGACAGGGGGCGCCTACGAGCAGTACTTC. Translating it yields CASRGTGGAYEQYF.

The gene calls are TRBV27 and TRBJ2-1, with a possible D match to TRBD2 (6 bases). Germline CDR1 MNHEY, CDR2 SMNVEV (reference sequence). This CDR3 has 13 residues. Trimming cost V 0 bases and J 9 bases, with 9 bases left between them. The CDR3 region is CASSLSRGAEQFF. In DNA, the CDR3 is TGTGCCAGCAGTTTATCGCGGGGAGCTGAGCAGTTCTTC.

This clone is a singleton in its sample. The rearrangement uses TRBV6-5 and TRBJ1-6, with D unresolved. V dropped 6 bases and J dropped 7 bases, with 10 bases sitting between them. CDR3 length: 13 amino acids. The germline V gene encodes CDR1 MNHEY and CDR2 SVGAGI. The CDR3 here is CASRPGLNSPLHF. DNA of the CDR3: TGTGCCAGCAGACCGGGATTAAATTCACCCCTCCACTTT.

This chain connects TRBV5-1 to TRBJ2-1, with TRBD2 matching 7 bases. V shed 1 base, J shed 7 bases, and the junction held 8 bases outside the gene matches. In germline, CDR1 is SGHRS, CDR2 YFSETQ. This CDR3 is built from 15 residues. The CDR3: CASSLLGAGVNEQFF. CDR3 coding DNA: TGCGCCAGCAGCTTGCTGGGTGCGGGGGTGAATGAGCAGTTCTTC.

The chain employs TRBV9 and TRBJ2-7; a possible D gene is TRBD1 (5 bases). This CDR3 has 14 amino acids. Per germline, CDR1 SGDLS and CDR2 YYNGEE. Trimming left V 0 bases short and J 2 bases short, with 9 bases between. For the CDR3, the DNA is TGTGCCAGCAGCGTAGAGGACACAGCCTACGAGCAGTACTTC. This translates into CASSVEDTAYEQYF. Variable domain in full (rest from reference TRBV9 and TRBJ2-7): DSGVTQTPKHLITATGQRVTLRCSPRSGDLSVYWYQQSLDQGLQFLIQYYNGEERAKGNILERFSAQQFPDLHSELNLSSLELGDSALYFCASSVEDTAYEQYFGPGTRLTVT.

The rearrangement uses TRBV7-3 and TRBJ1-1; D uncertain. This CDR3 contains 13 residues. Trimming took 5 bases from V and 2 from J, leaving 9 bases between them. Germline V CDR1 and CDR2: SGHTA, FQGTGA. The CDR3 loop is CASSTAGNTEAFF. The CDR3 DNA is TGTGCCAGCAGCACCGCGGGTAACACTGAAGCTTTCTTT.

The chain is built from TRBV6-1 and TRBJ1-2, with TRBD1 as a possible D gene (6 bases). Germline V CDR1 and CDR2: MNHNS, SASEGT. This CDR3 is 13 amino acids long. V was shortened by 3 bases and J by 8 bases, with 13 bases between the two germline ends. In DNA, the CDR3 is TGTGCCAGCAGTGACGGGACATCGGGGGGCTACACCTTC. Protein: CASSDGTSGGYTF.

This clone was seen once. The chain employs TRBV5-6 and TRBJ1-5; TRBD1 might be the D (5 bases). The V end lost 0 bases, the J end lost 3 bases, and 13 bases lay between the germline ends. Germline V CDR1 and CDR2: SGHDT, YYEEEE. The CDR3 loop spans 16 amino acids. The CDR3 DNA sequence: TGTGCCAGCAGCTTGGGGGGGAGGGCGGACAATCAGCCCCAGCATTTT. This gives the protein CASSLGGRADNQPQHF.

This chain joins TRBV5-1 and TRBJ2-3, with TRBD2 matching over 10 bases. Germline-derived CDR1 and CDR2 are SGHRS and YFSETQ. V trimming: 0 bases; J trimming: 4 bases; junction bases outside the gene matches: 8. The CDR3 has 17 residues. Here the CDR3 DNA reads TGCGCCAGCAGCTTGGAAATTAGCGGGGGGATCGCAGATACGCAGTATTTT. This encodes CASSLEISGGIADTQYF.

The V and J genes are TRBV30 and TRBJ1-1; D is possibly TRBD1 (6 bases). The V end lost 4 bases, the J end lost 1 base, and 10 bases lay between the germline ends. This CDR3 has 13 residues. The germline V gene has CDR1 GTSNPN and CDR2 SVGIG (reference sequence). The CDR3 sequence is CAWKWGPNTEAFF. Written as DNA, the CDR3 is TGTGCCTGGAAGTGGGGGCCGAACACTGAAGCTTTCTTT.

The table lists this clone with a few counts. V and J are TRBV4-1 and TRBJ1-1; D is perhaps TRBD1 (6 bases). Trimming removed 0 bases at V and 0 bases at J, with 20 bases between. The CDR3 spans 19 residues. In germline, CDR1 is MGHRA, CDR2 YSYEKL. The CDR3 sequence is CASSQDRRQGSPMNTEAFF. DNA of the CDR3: TGCGCCAGCAGCCAAGATCGGAGGCAGGGGTCGCCTATGAACACTGAAGCTTTCTTT.

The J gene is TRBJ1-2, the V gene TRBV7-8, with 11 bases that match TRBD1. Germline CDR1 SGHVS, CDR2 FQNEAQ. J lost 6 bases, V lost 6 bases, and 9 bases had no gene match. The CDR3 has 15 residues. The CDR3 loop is CASSTLGQGAHGYTF. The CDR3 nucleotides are TGTGCCAGCAGTACTCTCGGACAGGGGGCGCATGGCTACACCTTC.

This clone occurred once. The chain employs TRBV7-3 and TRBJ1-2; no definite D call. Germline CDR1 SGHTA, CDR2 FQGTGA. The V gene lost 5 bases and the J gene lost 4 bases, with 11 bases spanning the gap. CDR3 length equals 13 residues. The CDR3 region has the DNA TGTGCCAGCAGCCCCGGTTACCTCTATGGCTACACCTTC. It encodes CASSPGYLYGYTF.

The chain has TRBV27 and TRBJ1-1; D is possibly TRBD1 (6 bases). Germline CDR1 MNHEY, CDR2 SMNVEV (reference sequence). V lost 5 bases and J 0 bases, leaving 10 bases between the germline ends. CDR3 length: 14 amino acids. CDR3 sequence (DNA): TGTGCCAGCAGTACCTGGGGGCTGAACACTGAAGCTTTCTTT. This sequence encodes CASSTWGLNTEAFF.

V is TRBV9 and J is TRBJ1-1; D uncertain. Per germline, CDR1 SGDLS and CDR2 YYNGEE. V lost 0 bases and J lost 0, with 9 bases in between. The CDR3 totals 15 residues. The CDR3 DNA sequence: TGTGCCAGCAGCGTAGTCACGAGGATGAACACTGAAGCTTTCTTT. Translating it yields CASSVVTRMNTEAFF.

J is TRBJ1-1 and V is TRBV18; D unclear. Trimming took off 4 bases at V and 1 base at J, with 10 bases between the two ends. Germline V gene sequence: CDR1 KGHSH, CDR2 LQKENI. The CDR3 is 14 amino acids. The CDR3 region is CASSLADTNTEAFF. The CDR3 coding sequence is TGTGCCAGCTCACTCGCGGATACGAACACTGAAGCTTTCTTT.

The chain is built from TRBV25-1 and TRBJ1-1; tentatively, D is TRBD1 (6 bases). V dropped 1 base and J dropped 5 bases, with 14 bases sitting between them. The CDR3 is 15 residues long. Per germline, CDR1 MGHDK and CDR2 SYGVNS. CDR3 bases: TGTGCCAGCAGTGAATGGGGGGGCTTAGGGACTGAAGCTTTCTTT. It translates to CASSEWGGLGTEAFF.

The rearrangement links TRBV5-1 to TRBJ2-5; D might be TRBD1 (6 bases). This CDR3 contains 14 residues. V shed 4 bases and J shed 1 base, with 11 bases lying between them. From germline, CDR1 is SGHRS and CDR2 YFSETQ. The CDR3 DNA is TGCGCCAGCAGCGGCACAGGGCCCCAAGAGACCCAGTACTTC. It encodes CASSGTGPQETQYF.

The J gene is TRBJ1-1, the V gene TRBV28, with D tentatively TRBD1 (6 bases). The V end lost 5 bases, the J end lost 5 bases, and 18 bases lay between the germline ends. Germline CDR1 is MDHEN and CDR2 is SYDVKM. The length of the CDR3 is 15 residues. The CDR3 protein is CASSANLQGWTEAFF. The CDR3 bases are TGTGCCAGCAGTGCAAACCTCCAGGGGTGGACTGAAGCTTTCTTT.

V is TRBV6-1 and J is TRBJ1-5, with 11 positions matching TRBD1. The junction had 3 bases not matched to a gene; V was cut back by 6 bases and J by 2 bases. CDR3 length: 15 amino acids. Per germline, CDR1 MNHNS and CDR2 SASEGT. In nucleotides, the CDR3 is TGTGCCAGCAGAGGACAGGGGGCCGGCAATCAGCCCCAGCATTTT. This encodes CASRGQGAGNQPQHF.

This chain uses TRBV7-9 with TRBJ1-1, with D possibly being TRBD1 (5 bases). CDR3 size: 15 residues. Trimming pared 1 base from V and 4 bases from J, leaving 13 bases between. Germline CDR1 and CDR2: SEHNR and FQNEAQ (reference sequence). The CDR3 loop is CASSLGGVWGTEAFF. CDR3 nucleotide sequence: TGTGCCAGCAGCTTAGGGGGGGTATGGGGCACTGAAGCTTTCTTT.

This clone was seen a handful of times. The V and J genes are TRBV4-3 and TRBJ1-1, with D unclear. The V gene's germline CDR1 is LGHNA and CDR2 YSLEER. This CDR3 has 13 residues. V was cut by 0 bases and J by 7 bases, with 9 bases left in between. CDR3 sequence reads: CASSQDLGSEAFF. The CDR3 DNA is TGCGCCAGCAGCCAAGATCTAGGGAGTGAAGCTTTCTTT.

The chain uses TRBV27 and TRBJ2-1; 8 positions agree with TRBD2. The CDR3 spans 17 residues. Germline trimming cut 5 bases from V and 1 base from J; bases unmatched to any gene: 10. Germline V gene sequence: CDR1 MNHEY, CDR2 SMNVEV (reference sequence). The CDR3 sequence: CASSPQSGLGSYNEQFF. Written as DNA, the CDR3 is TGTGCCAGCAGTCCGCAATCGGGACTAGGTTCCTACAATGAGCAGTTCTTC.

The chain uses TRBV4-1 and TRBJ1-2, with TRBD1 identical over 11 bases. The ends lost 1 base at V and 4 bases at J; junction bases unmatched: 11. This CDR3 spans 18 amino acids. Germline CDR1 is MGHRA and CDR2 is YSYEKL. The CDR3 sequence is CASSQARDRGANVYGYTF. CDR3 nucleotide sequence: TGCGCCAGCAGCCAAGCCCGGGACAGGGGGGCGAACGTCTATGGCTACACCTTC.

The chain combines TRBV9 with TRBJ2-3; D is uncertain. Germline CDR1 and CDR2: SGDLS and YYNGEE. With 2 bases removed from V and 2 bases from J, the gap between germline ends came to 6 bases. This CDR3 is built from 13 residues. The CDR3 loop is CASSVGHTDTQYF. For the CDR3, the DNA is TGTGCCAGCAGCGTTGGGCACACAGATACGCAGTATTTT.

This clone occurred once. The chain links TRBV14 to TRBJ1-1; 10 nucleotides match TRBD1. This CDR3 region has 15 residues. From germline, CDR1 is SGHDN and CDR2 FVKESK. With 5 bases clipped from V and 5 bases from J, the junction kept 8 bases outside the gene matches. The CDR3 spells CASSSPGQGRTEAFF. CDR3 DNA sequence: TGTGCCAGCAGCTCCCCGGGACAGGGGAGGACTGAAGCTTTCTTT.

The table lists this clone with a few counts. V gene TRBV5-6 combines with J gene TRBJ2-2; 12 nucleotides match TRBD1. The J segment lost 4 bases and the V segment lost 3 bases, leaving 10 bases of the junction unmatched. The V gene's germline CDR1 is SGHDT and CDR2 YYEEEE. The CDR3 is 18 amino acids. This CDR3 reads CASSWGTGGTRGTGELFF. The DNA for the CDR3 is TGTGCCAGCAGCTGGGGGACAGGGGGCACCCGAGGCACCGGGGAGCTGTTTTTT.

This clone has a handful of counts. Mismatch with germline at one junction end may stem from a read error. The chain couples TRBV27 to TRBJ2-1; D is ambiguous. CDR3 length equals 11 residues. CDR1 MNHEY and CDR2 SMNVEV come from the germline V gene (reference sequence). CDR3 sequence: CASSNYDEQFF. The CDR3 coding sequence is TGTGCCAGCAGCAACTACGATGAGCAGTTCTTC.